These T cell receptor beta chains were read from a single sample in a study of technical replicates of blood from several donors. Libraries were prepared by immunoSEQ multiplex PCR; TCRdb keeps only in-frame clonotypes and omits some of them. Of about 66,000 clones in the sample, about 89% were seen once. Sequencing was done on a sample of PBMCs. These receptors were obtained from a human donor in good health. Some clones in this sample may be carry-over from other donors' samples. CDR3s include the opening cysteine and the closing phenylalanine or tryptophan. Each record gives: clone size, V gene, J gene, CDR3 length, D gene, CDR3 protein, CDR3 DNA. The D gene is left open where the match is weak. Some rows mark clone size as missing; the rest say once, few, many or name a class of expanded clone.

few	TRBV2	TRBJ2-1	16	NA	CASSDPKTTAYNEQFF	TGTGCCAGCAGTGACCCTAAAACCACAGCCTACAATGAGCAGTTCTTC
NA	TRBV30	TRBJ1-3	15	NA	CAWSEVGGSGNTIYF	TGTGCCTGGAGTGAGGTGGGGGGCTCTGGAAACACCATATATTTT
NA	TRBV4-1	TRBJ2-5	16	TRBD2	CASSQDGTSGRETQYF	TGCGCCAGCAGCCAAGATGGGACTAGCGGGAGGGAGACCCAGTACTTC
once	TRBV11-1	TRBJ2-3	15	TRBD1	CASSRGQGAVDTQYF	TGTGCCAGCAGCCGGGGACAGGGGGCCGTGGATACGCAGTATTTT
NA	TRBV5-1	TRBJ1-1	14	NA	CASSLAPVNTEAFF	TGCGCCAGCAGCTTGGCCCCAGTGAACACTGAAGCTTTCTTT
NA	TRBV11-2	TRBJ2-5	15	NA	CASSLAGEAWETQYF	TGTGCCAGCAGCTTAGCGGGAGAGGCTTGGGAGACCCAGTACTTC
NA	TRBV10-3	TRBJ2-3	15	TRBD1	CAISQGARNTDTQYF	TGTGCCATCAGCCAGGGGGCGCGAAACACAGATACGCAGTATTTT
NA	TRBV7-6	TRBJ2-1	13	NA	CASSEGDNNEQFF	TGTGCCAGCAGCGAGGGGGATAACAATGAGCAGTTCTTC
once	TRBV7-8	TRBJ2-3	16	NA	CASSPLGAASTDTQYF	TGTGCCAGCAGCCCGCTAGGAGCGGCAAGCACAGATACGCAGTATTTT
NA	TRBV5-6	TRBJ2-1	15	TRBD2	CASSFPSGGVNEQFF	TGTGCCAGCAGCTTCCCCAGCGGGGGGGTCAATGAGCAGTTCTTC
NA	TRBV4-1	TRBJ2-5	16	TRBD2	CASSPQTSGGRETQYF	TGCGCCAGCAGCCCCCAGACTAGCGGGGGGCGAGAGACCCAGTACTTC
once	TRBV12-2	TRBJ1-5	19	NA	CASRRPPTGMSDSNQPQHF	TGTGCAAGTCGCCGCCCCCCGACAGGGATGTCTGACAGCAATCAGCCCCAGCATTTT
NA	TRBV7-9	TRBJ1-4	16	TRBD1	CASSFRTGVTNEKLFF	TGTGCCAGCAGCTTCAGGACAGGAGTTACTAATGAAAAACTGTTTTTT
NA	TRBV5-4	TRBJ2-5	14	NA	CASSPTGREETQYF	TGTGCCAGCAGCCCGACCGGCCGGGAGGAGACCCAGTACTTC
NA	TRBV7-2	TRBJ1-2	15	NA	CASSPDLGGHYGYTF	TGTGCCAGCAGCCCCGATTTGGGGGGGCACTATGGCTACACCTTC
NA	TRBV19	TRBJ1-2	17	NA	CASNLAGLTGDLYGYTF	TGTGCCAGTAATTTAGCGGGGCTAACGGGAGACCTCTATGGCTACACCTTC
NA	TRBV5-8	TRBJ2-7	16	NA	CASSLAQGGSFYEQYF	TGTGCCAGCAGCTTGGCGCAGGGAGGATCCTTCTACGAGCAGTACTTC
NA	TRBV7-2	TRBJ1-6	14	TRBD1	CASSPKTGGSPLHF	TGTGCCAGCAGCCCCAAAACAGGGGGTTCACCCCTCCACTTT